This T cell receptor beta chain was identified in a study of blood T cell repertoires in COVID-19. Method: immunoSEQ multiplex PCR; TCRdb's copy keeps in-frame clones and lacks some. Among 180,000 or so clones listed, 80% to 85% were seen once. The CDR3 covers 13 residues. CDR1 is MNHEY, CDR2 SVGAGI, per germline. The V segment lost 5 bases and the J segment 5 bases; nucleotides outside the gene matches: 4. The receptor was derived from a human donor with acute or convalescent COVID-19. The donor label of this sample is uncertain. The gene calls are TRBV6-5 and TRBJ2-5; 8 bases map to TRBD1. Specimen: peripheral blood. In DNA form, the CDR3 reads TGTGCCAGCAGTAGGACAGGGCGGGAGACCCAGTACTTC. Encoded protein: CASSRTGRETQYF.